A selection of T cell receptor beta chains follows, all from one sample in a study of cytomegalovirus exposure and HLA in healthy donors. Clones were sequenced by immunoSEQ multiplex PCR, and TCRdb holds only the in-frame ones, with some missing. Among some 180,000 clones listed, about 78% were seen once. The sequenced sample was PBMCs. These receptor sequences come from a woman in her thirties in good health and CMV-seronegative. Each CDR3 is given with its conserved first and last residue.

J gene: TRBJ2-7
V gene: TRBV28
CDR3 protein: CASSWTSGRFSYEQYF

J gene: TRBJ2-1
V gene: TRBV11-2
CDR3 protein: CASSSLRREDIPVNEQFF

J gene: TRBJ2-7
V gene: TRBV30
CDR3 protein: CAFHRDRGREQYF

J gene: TRBJ2-1
V gene: TRBV5-6
CDR3 protein: CASSLGLAGYNEQFF

J gene: TRBJ2-1
V gene: TRBV2
CDR3 protein: CASRGTGGYEQFF

J gene: TRBJ2-1
V gene: TRBV29-1
CDR3 protein: CYGLGGTYNEQFF

J gene: TRBJ2-1
V gene: TRBV7-2
CDR3 protein: CASGRAGGIYNEQFF

J gene: TRBJ2-1
V gene: TRBV27
CDR3 protein: CASSRVGALNEQFF

J gene: TRBJ2-1
V gene: TRBV7-9
CDR3 protein: CASSPPPFSTSVFNEQFF

J gene: TRBJ2-3
V gene: TRBV28
CDR3 protein: CASSLTSGGAFGTDTQYF

J gene: TRBJ1-1
V gene: TRBV18
CDR3 protein: CASSPRGGDTEAFF

J gene: TRBJ2-1
V gene: TRBV5-4
CDR3 protein: CASSPKPGLVYNEQFF

J gene: TRBJ1-2
V gene: TRBV18
CDR3 protein: CASSPRPGYGYTF

J gene: TRBJ1-1
V gene: TRBV2
CDR3 protein: CASSVTANTEAFF

J gene: TRBJ2-7
V gene: TRBV9
CDR3 protein: CASSLRPSGAYEQYF

J gene: TRBJ2-3
V gene: TRBV19
CDR3 protein: CASSTSGGKLVF

J gene: TRBJ1-1
V gene: TRBV30
CDR3 protein: CAWSVYWDRQNTEAFF

J gene: TRBJ2-7
V gene: TRBV30
CDR3 protein: CAWSGGLAGSHEQYF

J gene: TRBJ2-6
V gene: TRBV5-1
CDR3 protein: CASSPQGPGANVLTF

J gene: TRBJ2-1
V gene: TRBV9
CDR3 protein: CAGSQREGLPYNEQFF

J gene: TRBJ2-2
V gene: TRBV19
CDR3 protein: CASRWDRGRTGELFF

J gene: TRBJ2-1
V gene: TRBV5-4
CDR3 protein: CASSRGAGGPHEQFF

J gene: TRBJ1-3
V gene: TRBV6-1
CDR3 protein: CASSLGQGSGNTIYF

J gene: TRBJ2-3
V gene: TRBV5-1
CDR3 protein: CASSTGTSIPDTQYF

J gene: TRBJ2-2
V gene: TRBV5-6
CDR3 protein: CASSLGRTGGTGELFF

J gene: TRBJ1-1
V gene: TRBV7-3
CDR3 protein: CASSLGGAGTEAFF

J gene: TRBJ1-6
V gene: TRBV4-1
CDR3 protein: CASSQAGGAGNSPLHF

J gene: TRBJ1-5
V gene: TRBV5-6
CDR3 protein: CASSTSSDNQPQHF

J gene: TRBJ2-7
V gene: TRBV28
CDR3 protein: CASEPGQGYEQYF

J gene: TRBJ1-4
V gene: TRBV11-2
CDR3 protein: CASSFHRATNEKLFF

J gene: TRBJ2-3
V gene: TRBV6-5
CDR3 protein: CASSYSMRRDTQYF

J gene: TRBJ2-1
V gene: TRBV10-1
CDR3 protein: CASSEPGYNEQFF

J gene: TRBJ2-1
V gene: TRBV5-6
CDR3 protein: CASSLGLSKFNEQFF

J gene: TRBJ2-1
V gene: TRBV19
CDR3 protein: CASSTAGGLANEQFF

J gene: TRBJ1-2
V gene: TRBV7-8
CDR3 protein: CASSSWDRNYGYTF

J gene: TRBJ2-1
V gene: TRBV7-6
CDR3 protein: CASSLLLAGGPREQFF

J gene: TRBJ1-3
V gene: TRBV5-1
CDR3 protein: CASSLEGGAGNTIYF

J gene: TRBJ1-3
V gene: TRBV27
CDR3 protein: CASSLSGTGGAFGNTIYF

J gene: TRBJ1-4
V gene: TRBV30
CDR3 protein: CAWNGGRVGEKLFF

J gene: TRBJ1-4
V gene: TRBV28
CDR3 protein: CASSPGGAGGYNEKLFF

J gene: TRBJ1-5
V gene: TRBV19
CDR3 protein: CASSVTGGNQPQHF

J gene: TRBJ2-1
V gene: TRBV18
CDR3 protein: CASSPRWQAEYNEQFF

J gene: TRBJ2-1
V gene: TRBV11-2
CDR3 protein: CASSFSGGANEQFF

J gene: TRBJ1-4
V gene: TRBV7-9
CDR3 protein: CASSLGQATNEKLFF

J gene: TRBJ1-2
V gene: TRBV6-6
CDR3 protein: CASSPSGTGTGYTF

J gene: TRBJ1-4
V gene: TRBV15
CDR3 protein: CATSRDRWQGNEKLFF

J gene: TRBJ1-1
V gene: TRBV27
CDR3 protein: CASRKTGTEAFF

J gene: TRBJ2-7
V gene: TRBV4-2
CDR3 protein: CASSQDRDSYEQYF

J gene: TRBJ2-7
V gene: TRBV18
CDR3 protein: CASSPTDPYEQYF

J gene: TRBJ2-7
V gene: TRBV6-6
CDR3 protein: CASDRGTSYEQYF

J gene: TRBJ1-2
V gene: TRBV4-1
CDR3 protein: CASSQGLRGPYGYTF

J gene: TRBJ2-2
V gene: TRBV4-2
CDR3 protein: CASSRSGRQNTGELFF

J gene: TRBJ1-3
V gene: TRBV2
CDR3 protein: CARNTDSGNTIYF